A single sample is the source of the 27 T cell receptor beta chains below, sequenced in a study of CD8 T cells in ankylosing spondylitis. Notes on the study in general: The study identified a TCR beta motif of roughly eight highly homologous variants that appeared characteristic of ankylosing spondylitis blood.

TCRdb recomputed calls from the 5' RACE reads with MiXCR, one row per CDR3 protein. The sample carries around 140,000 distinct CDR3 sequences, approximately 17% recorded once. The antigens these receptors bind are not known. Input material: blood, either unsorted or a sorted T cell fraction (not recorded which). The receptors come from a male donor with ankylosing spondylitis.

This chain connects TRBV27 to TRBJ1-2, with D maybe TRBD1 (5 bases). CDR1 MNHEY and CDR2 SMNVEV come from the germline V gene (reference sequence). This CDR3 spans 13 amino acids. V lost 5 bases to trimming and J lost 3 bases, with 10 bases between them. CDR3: CASSASTDYGYTF. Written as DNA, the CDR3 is TGTGCCAGCAGTGCCTCGACAGACTATGGCTACACCTTC.

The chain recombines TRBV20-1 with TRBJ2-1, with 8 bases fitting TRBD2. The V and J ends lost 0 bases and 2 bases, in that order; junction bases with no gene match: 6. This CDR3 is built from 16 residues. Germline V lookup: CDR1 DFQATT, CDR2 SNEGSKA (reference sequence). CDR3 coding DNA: TGCAGTGCTAGAGATCGACTAGCGTCGACCTACAATGAGCAGTTCTTC. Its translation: CSARDRLASTYNEQFF.

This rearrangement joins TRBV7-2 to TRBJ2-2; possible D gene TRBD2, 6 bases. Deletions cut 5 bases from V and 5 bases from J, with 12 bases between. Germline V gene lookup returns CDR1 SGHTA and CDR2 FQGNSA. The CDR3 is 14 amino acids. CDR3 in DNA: TGTGCCAGCAGCCGGGACGGAGGGACCGGGGAGCTGTTTTTT. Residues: CASSRDGGTGELFF.

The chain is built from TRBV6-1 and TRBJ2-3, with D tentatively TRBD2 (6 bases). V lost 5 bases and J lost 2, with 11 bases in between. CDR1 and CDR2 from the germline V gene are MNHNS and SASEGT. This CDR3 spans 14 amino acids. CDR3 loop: CASSKRELTDTQYF. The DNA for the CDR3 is TGTGCCAGCAGTAAACGGGAGCTCACAGATACGCAGTATTTT.

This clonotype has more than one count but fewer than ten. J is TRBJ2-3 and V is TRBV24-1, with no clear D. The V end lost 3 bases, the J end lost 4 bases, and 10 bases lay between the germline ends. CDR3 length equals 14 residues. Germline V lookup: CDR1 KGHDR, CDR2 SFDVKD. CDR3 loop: CATSDVKVPDTQYF. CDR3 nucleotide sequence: TGTGCCACCAGTGATGTAAAGGTTCCAGATACGCAGTATTTT.

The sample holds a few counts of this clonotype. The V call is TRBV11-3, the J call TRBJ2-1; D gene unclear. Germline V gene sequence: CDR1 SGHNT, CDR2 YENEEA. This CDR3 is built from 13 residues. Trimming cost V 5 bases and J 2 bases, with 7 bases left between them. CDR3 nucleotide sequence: TGTGCCAGCAGCCGCCCACCCTACAATGAGCAGTTCTTC. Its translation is CASSRPPYNEQFF.

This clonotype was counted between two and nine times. The CDR3 DNA sequence: TGCGCCAGCAGCCAAGGACTAGCGGGAGACGGGACCCAGTACTTC. Its translation: CASSQGLAGDGTQYF. This rearrangement joins TRBV4-3 to TRBJ2-5; 12 positions agree with TRBD2. The germline V gene has CDR1 LGHNA and CDR2 YSLEER. Unmatched junction bases numbered 4, after V lost 1 base and J lost 7 bases. CDR3 length: 15 amino acids.

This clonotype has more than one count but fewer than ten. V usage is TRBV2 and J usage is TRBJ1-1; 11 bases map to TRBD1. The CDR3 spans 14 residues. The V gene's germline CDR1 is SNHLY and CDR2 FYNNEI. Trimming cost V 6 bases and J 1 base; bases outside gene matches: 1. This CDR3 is CASRGTGGNTEAFF. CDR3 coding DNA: TGTGCCAGCAGGGGGACAGGGGGGAACACTGAAGCTTTCTTT. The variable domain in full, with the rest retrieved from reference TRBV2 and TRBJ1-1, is EPEVTQTPSHQVTQMGQEVILRCVPISNHLYFYWYRQILGQKVEFLVSFYNNEISEKSEIFDDQFSVERPDGSNFTLKIRSTKLEDSAMYFCASRGTGGNTEAFFGQGTRLTVV.

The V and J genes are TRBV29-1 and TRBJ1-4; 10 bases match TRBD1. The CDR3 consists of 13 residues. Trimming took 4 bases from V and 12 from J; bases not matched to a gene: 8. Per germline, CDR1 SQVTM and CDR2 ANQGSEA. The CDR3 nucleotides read TGCAGCGTTGTCGGGACAGGGGACGGACAACTGTTTTTT. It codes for CSVVGTGDGQLFF.

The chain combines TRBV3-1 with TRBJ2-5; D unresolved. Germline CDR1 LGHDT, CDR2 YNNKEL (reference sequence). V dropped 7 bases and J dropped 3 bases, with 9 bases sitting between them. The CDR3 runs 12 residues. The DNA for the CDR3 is TGTGCCAGCACCGGAACAGAAGAGACCCAGTACTTC. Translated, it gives CASTGTEETQYF.

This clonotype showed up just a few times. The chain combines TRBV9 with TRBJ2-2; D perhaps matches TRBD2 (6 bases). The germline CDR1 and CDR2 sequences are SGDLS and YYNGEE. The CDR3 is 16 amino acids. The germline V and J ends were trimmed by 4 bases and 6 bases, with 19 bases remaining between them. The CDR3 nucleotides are TGTGCCAGCAGCCTCATAGTGGGGGGAATTGCCGGGGAGCTGTTTTTT. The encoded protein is CASSLIVGGIAGELFF.

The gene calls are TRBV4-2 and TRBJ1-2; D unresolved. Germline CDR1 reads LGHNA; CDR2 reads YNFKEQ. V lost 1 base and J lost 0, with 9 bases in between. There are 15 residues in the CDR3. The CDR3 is CASSQAPVANYGYTF. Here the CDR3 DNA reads TGTGCCAGCAGCCAAGCCCCCGTGGCTAACTATGGCTACACCTTC.

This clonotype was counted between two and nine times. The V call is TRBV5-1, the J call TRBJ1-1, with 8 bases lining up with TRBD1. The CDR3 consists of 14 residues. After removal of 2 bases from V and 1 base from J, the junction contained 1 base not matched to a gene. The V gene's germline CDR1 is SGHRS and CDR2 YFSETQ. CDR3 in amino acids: CASSFGTGNTEAFF. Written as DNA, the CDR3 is TGCGCCAGCAGCTTTGGGACAGGGAACACTGAAGCTTTCTTT.

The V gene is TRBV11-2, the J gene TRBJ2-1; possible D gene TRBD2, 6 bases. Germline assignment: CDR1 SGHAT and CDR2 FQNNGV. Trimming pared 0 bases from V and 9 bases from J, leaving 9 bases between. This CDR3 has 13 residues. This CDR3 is CASSLDLGGEQFF. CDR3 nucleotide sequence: TGTGCCAGCAGCTTAGATCTCGGGGGTGAGCAGTTCTTC.

The chain's CDR3 is CASAGQGMYEQYF. In nucleotides, the CDR3 is TGTGCCAGCGCGGGACAGGGTATGTACGAGCAGTACTTC. V is TRBV27 and J is TRBJ2-7; TRBD1 matches at 9 bases. With 8 bases clipped from V and 4 bases from J, the junction kept 6 bases outside the gene matches. Germline CDR1 is MNHEY and CDR2 is SMNVEV (reference sequence). This CDR3 comprises 13 residues.

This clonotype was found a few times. CDR3 in DNA: TGCGCCAGCAGCCCAGAGACAGGGCCCTACGAGCAGTACTTC. Residues: CASSPETGPYEQYF. The rearrangement joins TRBV5-1 to TRBJ2-7; 7 bases are shared with TRBD1. The CDR3 contains 14 residues. Germline trimming cut 4 bases from V and 2 bases from J; bases unmatched to any gene: 6. Germline values: CDR1 SGHRS, CDR2 YFSETQ.

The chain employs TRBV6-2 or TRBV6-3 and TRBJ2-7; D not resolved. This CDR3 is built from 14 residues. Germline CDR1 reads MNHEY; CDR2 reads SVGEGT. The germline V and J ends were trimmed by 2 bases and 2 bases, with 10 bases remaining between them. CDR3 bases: TGTGCCAGCAGTTACGACACTGGAGCCTACGAGCAGTACTTC. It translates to CASSYDTGAYEQYF.

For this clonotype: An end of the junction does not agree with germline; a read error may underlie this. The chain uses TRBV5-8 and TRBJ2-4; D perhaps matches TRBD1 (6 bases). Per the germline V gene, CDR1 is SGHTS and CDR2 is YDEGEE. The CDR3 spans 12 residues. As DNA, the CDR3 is TGTGCCAGCAGCTTGATTTACAGGGAAAGGCGTTTC. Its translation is CASSLIYRERRF.

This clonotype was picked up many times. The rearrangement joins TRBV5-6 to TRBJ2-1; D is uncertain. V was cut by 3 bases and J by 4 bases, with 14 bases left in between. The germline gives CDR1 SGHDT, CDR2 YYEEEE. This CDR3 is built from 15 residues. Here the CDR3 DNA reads TGTGCCAGCAGCTCGGACCGCTCCCTTTACAATGAGCAGTTCTTC. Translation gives CASSSDRSLYNEQFF.

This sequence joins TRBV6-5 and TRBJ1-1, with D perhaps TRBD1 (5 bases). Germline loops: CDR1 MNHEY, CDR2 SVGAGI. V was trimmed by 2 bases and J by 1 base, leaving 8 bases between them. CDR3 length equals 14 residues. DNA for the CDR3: TGTGCCAGCAGTTACACCGGGGCGAACACTGAAGCTTTCTTT. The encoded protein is CASSYTGANTEAFF.

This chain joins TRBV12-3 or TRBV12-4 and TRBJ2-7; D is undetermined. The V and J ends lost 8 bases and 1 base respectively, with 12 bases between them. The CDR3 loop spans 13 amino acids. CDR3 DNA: TGTGCCAGCGCCCTTGCGGCTTCCTACGAGCAGTACTTC. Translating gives CASALAASYEQYF.

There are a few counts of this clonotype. For the CDR3, the DNA is TGTGCCAGCAGCCAAGAAAGGTCCGGGGAGCTGTTTTTT. Translation: CASSQERSGELFF. The chain couples TRBV14 to TRBJ2-2; no reliable D call. The CDR3 covers 13 residues. V gave up 0 bases and J gave up 6 bases, with 5 bases separating them. CDR1 SGHDN and CDR2 FVKESK come from the germline V gene.

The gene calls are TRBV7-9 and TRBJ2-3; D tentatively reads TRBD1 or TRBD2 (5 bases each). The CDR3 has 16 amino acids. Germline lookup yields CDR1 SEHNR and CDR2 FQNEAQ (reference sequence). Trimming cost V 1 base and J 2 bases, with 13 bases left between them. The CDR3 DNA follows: TGTGCCAGCAGCTTAGTTTTGGGACGGTTCACAGATACGCAGTATTTT. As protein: CASSLVLGRFTDTQYF.

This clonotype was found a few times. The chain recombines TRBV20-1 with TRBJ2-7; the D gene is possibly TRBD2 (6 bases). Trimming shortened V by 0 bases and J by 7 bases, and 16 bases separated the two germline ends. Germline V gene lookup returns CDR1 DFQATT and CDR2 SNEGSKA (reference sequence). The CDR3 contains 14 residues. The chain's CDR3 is CSARDLRGLREQYF. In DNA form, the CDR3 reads TGCAGTGCTAGAGATCTTAGGGGACTGAGGGAGCAGTACTTC.

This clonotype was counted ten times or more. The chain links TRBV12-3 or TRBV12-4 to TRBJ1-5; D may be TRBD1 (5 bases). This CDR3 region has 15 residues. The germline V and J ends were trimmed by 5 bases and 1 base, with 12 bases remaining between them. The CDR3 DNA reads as TGTGCCAGCAGTCCCCAGGGTTACAGCAATCAGCCCCAGCATTTT. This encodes CASSPQGYSNQPQHF.

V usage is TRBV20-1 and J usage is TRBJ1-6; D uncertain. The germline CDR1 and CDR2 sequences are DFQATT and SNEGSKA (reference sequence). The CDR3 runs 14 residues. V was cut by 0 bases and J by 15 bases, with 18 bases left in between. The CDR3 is CSARDALALGVLHF. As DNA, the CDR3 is TGCAGTGCTAGAGATGCCCTGGCCCTGGGTGTCCTCCACTTT.

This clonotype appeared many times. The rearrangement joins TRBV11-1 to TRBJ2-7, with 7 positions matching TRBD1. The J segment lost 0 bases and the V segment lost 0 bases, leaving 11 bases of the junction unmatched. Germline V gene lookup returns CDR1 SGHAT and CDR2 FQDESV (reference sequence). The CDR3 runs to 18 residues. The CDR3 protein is CASSLALFQGTVSYEQYF. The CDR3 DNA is TGTGCCAGCAGCTTAGCCCTATTTCAGGGGACAGTCTCCTACGAGCAGTACTTC.